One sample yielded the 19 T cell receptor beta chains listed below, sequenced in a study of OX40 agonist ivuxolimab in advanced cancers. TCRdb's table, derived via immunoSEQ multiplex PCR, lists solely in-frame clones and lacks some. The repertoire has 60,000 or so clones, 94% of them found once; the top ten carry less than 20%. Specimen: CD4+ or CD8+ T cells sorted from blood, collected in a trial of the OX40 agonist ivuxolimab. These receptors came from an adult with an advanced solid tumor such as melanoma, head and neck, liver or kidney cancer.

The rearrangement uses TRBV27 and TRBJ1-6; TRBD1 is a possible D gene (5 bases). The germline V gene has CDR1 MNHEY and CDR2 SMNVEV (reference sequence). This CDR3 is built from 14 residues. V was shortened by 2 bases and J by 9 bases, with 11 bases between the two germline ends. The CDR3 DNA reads TGTGCCAGCAGTTTAGGGGGAGAGGGTTCACCCCTCCACTTT. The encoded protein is CASSLGGEGSPLHF.

Written as DNA, the CDR3 is TGTGCCAGCAGCGTATCCCAGAAAGTGGGACAGGGGGCTATTTTTAGAGGCTACACCTTC. As protein: CASSVSQKVGQGAIFRGYTF. The chain has TRBV9 and TRBJ1-2; 12 nucleotides line up with TRBD1. Unmatched junction bases numbered 21, after V lost 1 base and J lost 8 bases. Germline-derived CDR1 and CDR2 are SGDLS and YYNGEE. This CDR3 is 20 amino acids long.

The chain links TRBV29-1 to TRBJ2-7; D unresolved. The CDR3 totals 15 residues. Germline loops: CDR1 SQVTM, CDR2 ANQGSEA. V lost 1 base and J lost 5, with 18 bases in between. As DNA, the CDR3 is TGCAGCGTTGAAGCGGGTAGAATGAGTTCGAACGAGCAGTACTTC. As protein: CSVEAGRMSSNEQYF.

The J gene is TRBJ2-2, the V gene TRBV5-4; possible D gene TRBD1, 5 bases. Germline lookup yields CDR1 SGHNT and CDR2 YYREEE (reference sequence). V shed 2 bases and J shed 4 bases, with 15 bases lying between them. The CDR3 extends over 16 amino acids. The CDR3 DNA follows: TGTGCCAGCAGCTTCTTGACCCCCCAGGGCACCGGGGAGCTGTTTTTT. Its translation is CASSFLTPQGTGELFF.

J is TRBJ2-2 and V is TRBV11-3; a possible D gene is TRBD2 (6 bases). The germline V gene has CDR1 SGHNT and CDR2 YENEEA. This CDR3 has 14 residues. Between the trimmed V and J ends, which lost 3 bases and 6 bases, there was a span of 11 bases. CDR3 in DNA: TGTGCCAGCAGCTTGTTTCCGGGGGCCGGGGAGCTGTTTTTT. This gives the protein CASSLFPGAGELFF.

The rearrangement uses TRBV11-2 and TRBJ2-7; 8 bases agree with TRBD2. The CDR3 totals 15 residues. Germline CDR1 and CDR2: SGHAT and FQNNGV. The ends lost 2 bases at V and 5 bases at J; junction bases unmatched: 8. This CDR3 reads CASSLQAGVSDEQYF. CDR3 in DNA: TGTGCCAGCAGCTTACAAGCGGGAGTAAGCGACGAGCAGTACTTC.

CDR3 region: CASSLGADTQYF. CDR3 coding DNA: TGTGCCAGCAGCTTAGGGGCAGATACGCAGTATTTT. The rearrangement joins TRBV7-6 to TRBJ2-3, with D uncertain. The germline CDR1 and CDR2 sequences are SGHVS and FNYEAQ. V lost 1 base, J lost 4 bases, and 3 bases lay in between. CDR3 size: 12 residues.

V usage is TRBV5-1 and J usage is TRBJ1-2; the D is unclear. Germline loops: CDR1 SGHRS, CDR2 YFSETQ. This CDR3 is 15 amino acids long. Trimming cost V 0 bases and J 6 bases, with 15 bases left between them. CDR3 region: CASSLGAGSGDGYTF. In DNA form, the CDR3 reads TGCGCCAGCAGCTTGGGGGCGGGCAGTGGAGATGGCTACACCTTC.

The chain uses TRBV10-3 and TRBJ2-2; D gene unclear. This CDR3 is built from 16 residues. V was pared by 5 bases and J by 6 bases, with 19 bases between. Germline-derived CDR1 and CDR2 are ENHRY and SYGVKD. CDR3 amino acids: CAISTDTIVGSGELFF. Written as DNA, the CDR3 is TGTGCCATCAGTACCGACACCATAGTCGGTTCCGGGGAGCTGTTTTTT.

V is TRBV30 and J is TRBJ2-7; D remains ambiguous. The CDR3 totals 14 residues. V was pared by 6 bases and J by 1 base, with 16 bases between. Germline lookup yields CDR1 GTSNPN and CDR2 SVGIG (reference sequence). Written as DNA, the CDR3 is TGTGCCTGTTCCCTCGACTTCGTGTCCTACGAGCAGTACTTC. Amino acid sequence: CACSLDFVSYEQYF.

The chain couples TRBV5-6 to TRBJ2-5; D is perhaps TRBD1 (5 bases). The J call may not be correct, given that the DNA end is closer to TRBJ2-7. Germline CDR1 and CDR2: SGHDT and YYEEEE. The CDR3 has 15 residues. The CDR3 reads CASSFDRRQLYEQYF. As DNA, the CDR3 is TGTGCCAGCAGCTTCGACCGCCGACAGTTATACGAGCAGTACTTC.

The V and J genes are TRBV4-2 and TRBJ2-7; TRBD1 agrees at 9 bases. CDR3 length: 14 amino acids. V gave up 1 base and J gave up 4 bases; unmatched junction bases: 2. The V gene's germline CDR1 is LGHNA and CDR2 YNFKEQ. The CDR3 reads CASSQGDRVYEQYF. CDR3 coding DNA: TGTGCCAGCAGCCAAGGGGACAGGGTTTACGAGCAGTACTTC.

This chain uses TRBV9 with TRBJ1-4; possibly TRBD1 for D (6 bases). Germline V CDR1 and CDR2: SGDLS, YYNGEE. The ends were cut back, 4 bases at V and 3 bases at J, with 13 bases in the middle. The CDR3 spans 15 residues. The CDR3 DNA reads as TGTGCCAGCAGCTCTCGACAGGAGGCTAATGAAAAACTGTTTTTT. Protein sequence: CASSSRQEANEKLFF.

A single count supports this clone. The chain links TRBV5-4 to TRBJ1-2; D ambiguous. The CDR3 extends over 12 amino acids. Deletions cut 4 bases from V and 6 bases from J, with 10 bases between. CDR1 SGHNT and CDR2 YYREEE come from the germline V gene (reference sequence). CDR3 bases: TGTGCCAGCAGCCCCGGCGGGGATGGCTACACCTTC. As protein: CASSPGGDGYTF.

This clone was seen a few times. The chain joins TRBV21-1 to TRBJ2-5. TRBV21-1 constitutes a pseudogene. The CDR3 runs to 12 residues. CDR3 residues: CASSNDPETQYF. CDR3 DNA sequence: TGTGCCAGCAGCAATGACCCGGAGACCCAGTACTTC.

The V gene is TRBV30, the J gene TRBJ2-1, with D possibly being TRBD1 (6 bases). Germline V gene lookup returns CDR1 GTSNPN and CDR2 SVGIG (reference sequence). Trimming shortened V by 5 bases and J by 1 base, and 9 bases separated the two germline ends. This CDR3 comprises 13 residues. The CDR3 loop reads CAWGTMSYNEQFF. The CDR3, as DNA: TGTGCCTGGGGGACAATGTCCTACAATGAGCAGTTCTTC.

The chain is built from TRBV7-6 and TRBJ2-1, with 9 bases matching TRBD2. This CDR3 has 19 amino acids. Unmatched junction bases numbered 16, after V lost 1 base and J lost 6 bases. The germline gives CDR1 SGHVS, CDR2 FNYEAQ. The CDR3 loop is CASSLVEGGRASRTNEQFF. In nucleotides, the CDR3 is TGTGCCAGCAGCTTAGTTGAGGGCGGGAGGGCATCCCGAACCAATGAGCAGTTCTTC.

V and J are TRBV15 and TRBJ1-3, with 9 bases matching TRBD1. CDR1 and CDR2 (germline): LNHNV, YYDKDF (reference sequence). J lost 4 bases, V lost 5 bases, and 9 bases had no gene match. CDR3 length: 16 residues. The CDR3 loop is CATSGTGTGFGNTIYF. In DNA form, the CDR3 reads TGTGCCACCAGCGGCACCGGGACAGGGTTCGGAAACACCATATATTTT.

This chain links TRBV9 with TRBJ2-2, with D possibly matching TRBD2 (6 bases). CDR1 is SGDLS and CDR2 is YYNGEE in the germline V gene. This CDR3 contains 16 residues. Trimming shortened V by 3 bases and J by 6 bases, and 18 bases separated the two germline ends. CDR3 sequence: CASSAGTLPSAGELFF. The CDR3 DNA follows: TGTGCCAGCAGCGCCGGGACTCTTCCCTCCGCCGGGGAGCTGTTTTTT. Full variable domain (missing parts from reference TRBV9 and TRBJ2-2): DSGVTQTPKHLITATGQRVTLRCSPRSGDLSVYWYQQSLDQGLQFLIQYYNGEERAKGNILERFSAQQFPDLHSELNLSSLELGDSALYFCASSAGTLPSAGELFFGEGSRLTVL.